Listed here are 31 T cell receptor beta chains from one sample, sequenced in a study of blood T cells in healthy people across ages (dated by TCRdb to between 2014 and 2017). Library preparation employed 5' RACE. Sequencing relied on an Illumina HiSeq 2500. The second PCR ran for about 6 to 12 cycles and used a J-beta primer mix along with a sample-barcoded 5' primer. Clones were called with MiXCR by TCRdb after fastp trimmed the public reads at Q25, and only in-frame beta chains were retained. Under each unique CDR3 protein, matching rows form one entry showing the most common genes and DNA. The sample profile shows over 750,000 distinct CDR3 sequences; 20% to 25% of them were found once. The biggest ten clones account for 9% to 9.5% of the sample. The same sample was also used in a study of T cells of mothers and their children.

The sample was blood. These receptors originate from a boy younger than 18 in good health.

The CDR3 loop reads CASSPRDTLRGGETQYF. The CDR3 DNA reads as TGTGCCAGCAGTCCCCGGGACACCCTTCGTGGGGGAGAGACCCAGTACTTC. The J gene is TRBJ2-5, the V gene TRBV28; D possibly corresponds to TRBD1 (6 bases). Germline assignment: CDR1 MDHEN and CDR2 SYDVKM. Trimming pared 5 bases from V and 4 bases from J, leaving 23 bases between. This CDR3 has 17 amino acids.

The chain employs TRBV14 and TRBJ2-1, with 7 bases lining up with TRBD2. The CDR3 runs to 15 residues. Germline-derived CDR1 and CDR2 are SGHDN and FVKESK. The trim removed 1 base at V and 6 bases at J, leaving 6 bases unmatched. CDR3 in amino acids: CASSQGEGSFNEQFF. CDR3 nucleotides: TGTGCCAGCAGCCAAGGGGAGGGTTCGTTCAATGAGCAGTTCTTC. The full variable domain, with the rest looked up from reference TRBV14 and TRBJ2-1, is EAGVTQFPSHSVIEKGQTVTLRCDPISGHDNLYWYRRVMGKEIKFLLHFVKESKQDESGMPNNRFLAERTGGTYSTLKVQPAELEDSGVYFCASSQGEGSFNEQFFGPGTRLTVL.

The V and J genes are TRBV28 and TRBJ2-1; 10 nucleotides match TRBD1. This CDR3 is built from 16 residues. From germline, CDR1 is MDHEN and CDR2 SYDVKM. The trim removed 8 bases at V and 6 bases at J, leaving 13 bases unmatched. The chain's CDR3 is CASSKDTGTGVNEQFF. CDR3 DNA sequence: TGTGCCAGCTCTAAAGATACCGGGACAGGGGTCAATGAGCAGTTCTTC.

In DNA form, the CDR3 reads TGCGCCAGCACGGAGGGGAGTCACAATGAGCAGTTCTTC. It encodes CASTEGSHNEQFF. This rearrangement joins TRBV10-2 to TRBJ2-1, with a possible D match to TRBD2 (6 bases). V was clipped by 7 bases and J by 5 bases, with 12 bases between them. Germline V gives CDR1 WSHSY, CDR2 SAAADI. The CDR3 consists of 13 residues.

V is TRBV7-9 and J is TRBJ1-1; D gene ambiguous. The CDR3 spans 12 residues. V was shortened by 7 bases and J by 3 bases, with 9 bases between the two germline ends. Looked up from germline, CDR1 is SEHNR and CDR2 is FQNEAQ (reference sequence). The CDR3 region is CASIWGDTEAFF. The CDR3 DNA reads as TGTGCCAGCATATGGGGTGACACTGAAGCTTTCTTT.

The J gene is TRBJ2-1, the V gene TRBV12-3 or TRBV12-4; the match to TRBD2 covers 13 bases. V lost 5 bases to trimming and J lost 7 bases; unmatched junction nucleotides: 5. The CDR3 is 15 residues long. The CDR3 nucleotides are TGTGCCAGCAGTCAGACTAGCGGGAGGTTAAATGAGCAGTTCTTC. It encodes CASSQTSGRLNEQFF.

This clonotype appeared a few times. The rearrangement uses TRBV12-3 or TRBV12-4 and TRBJ2-5, with D possibly being TRBD2 (6 bases). The CDR3 covers 15 residues. Deletions cut 5 bases from V and 4 bases from J, with 17 bases between. CDR3 nucleotide sequence: TGTGCCAGCAGTCCGCCTCGGGCCGGGGGAGAGACCCAGTACTTC. This encodes CASSPPRAGGETQYF.

The genes are TRBV20-1 and TRBJ2-1, with 9 bases lining up with TRBD2. Germline V gives CDR1 DFQATT, CDR2 SNEGSKA (reference sequence). Unmatched junction bases numbered 8, after V lost 5 bases and J lost 3 bases. The CDR3 is 15 amino acids. The DNA of the CDR3 is TGCAGTGCTTATTTCGCGGGGGGGCTCTACAATGAGCAGTTCTTC. It yields the protein CSAYFAGGLYNEQFF.

This clonotype was counted between two and nine times. The chain carries TRBV15 and TRBJ1-1; no firm D call. The germline V and J ends were trimmed by 5 bases and 1 base, with 5 bases remaining between them. The germline V gene has CDR1 LNHNV and CDR2 YYDKDF (reference sequence). The CDR3 runs to 12 residues. The DNA of the CDR3 is TGTGCCACCAGCGGATGGAACACTGAAGCTTTCTTT. Amino acid sequence: CATSGWNTEAFF.

The V call is TRBV7-6, the J call TRBJ2-1; 9 bases agree with TRBD1. The J call could be wrong; TRBJ2-7 is a better fit for the DNA end. Germline values: CDR1 SGHVS, CDR2 FNYEAQ. This CDR3 region has 16 residues. The CDR3 reads CASSSNPGTGLYEQYF. The CDR3 DNA follows: TGTGCCAGCAGCTCCAACCCCGGGACAGGGCTTTACGAGCAGTACTTC.

This clonotype showed up just a few times. The chain employs TRBV7-6 and TRBJ1-4; unclear D gene. Trimming stripped 6 bases from V and 5 bases from J, with 7 bases between. The CDR3 has 12 residues. CDR1 and CDR2 (germline): SGHVS, FNYEAQ. CDR3 bases: TGTGCCAGCAGTCCGGGCAATGAAAAACTGTTTTTT. It yields the protein CASSPGNEKLFF.

The chain carries TRBV4-3 and TRBJ2-5, with D possibly being TRBD1 or TRBD2 (5 bases each). The end of the DNA fits TRBJ2-1 better, so the J call may be wrong. CDR1 is LGHNA and CDR2 is YSLEER in the germline V gene. The CDR3 is made up of 17 amino acids. The CDR3 region is CASSQDRDRGIANEQFF. In DNA form, the CDR3 reads TGCGCCAGCAGCCAAGACCGGGACCGAGGAATAGCTAATGAGCAGTTCTTC.

Only a few counts were recorded for this clonotype. The CDR3: CASSALTSGKNGELFF. In nucleotides, the CDR3 is TGTGCCAGCAGCGCCCTGACTAGCGGGAAGAACGGGGAGCTGTTTTTT. The chain recombines TRBV7-9 with TRBJ2-2, with 11 bases lining up with TRBD2. The V and J ends lost 5 bases and 7 bases, in that order; junction bases with no gene match: 9. The CDR3 contains 16 residues. Germline assignment: CDR1 SEHNR and CDR2 FQNEAQ (reference sequence).

The sample holds a few counts of this clonotype. The rearrangement links TRBV20-1 to TRBJ1-6; 7 bases agree with TRBD1. The CDR3 sequence is 17 residues long. After removal of 3 bases from V and 10 bases from J, the junction contained 18 bases not matched to a gene. CDR1 is DFQATT and CDR2 is SNEGSKA in the germline V gene (reference sequence). CDR3 nucleotides: TGCAGTGCTAGCGCCGCGCGACAGGGACGAATCAGCTCACCCCTCCACTTT. This gives the protein CSASAARQGRISSPLHF.

This clonotype appeared a few times. The rearrangement joins TRBV28 to TRBJ1-2; tentative D call: TRBD1 (6 bases). V was clipped by 2 bases and J by 5 bases, with 15 bases between them. Germline CDR1 MDHEN, CDR2 SYDVKM. The CDR3 consists of 15 residues. The CDR3, as DNA: TGTGCCAGCAGTTTAATACCGGGGGCAGGATATGGCTACACCTTC. It yields the protein CASSLIPGAGYGYTF.

This clonotype was detected a few times. This chain's CDR3 is CSVEHNEQFF. DNA of the CDR3: TGCAGCGTTGAACACAATGAGCAGTTCTTC. The rearrangement links TRBV29-1 to TRBJ2-1; unclear D gene. The V and J ends lost 2 bases and 5 bases respectively, with 1 base between them. Germline CDR1 reads SQVTM; CDR2 reads ANQGSEA. CDR3 size: 10 residues.

CDR3: CSARPGTSQETQYF. DNA of the CDR3: TGCAGTGCTAGGCCCGGGACTAGCCAAGAGACCCAGTACTTC. V usage is TRBV20-1 and J usage is TRBJ2-5; 8 bases line up with TRBD2. Per germline, CDR1 DFQATT and CDR2 SNEGSKA (reference sequence). The CDR3 loop spans 14 amino acids. Unmatched junction bases numbered 4, after V lost 3 bases and J lost 1 base.

This clonotype was found a few times. This chain links TRBV14 with TRBJ2-7; D assignment may be TRBD1 or TRBD2 (5 bases each). Between the trimmed V and J ends, which lost 7 bases and 6 bases, there was a span of 16 bases. The CDR3 runs to 13 residues. The germline CDR1 and CDR2 sequences are SGHDN and FVKESK. The CDR3 loop is CASMGPPGCEQYF. As DNA, the CDR3 is TGTGCCAGCATGGGACCCCCGGGGTGCGAGCAGTACTTC. Drawing the rest from reference TRBV14 and TRBJ2-7, the complete variable domain is EAGVTQFPSHSVIEKGQTVTLRCDPISGHDNLYWYRRVMGKEIKFLLHFVKESKQDESGMPNNRFLAERTGGTYSTLKVQPAELEDSGVYFCASMGPPGCEQYFGPGTRLTVT.

This clonotype was counted ten times or more. The chain links TRBV15 to TRBJ1-2; 10 bases match TRBD1. Germline V gene lookup returns CDR1 LNHNV and CDR2 YYDKDF (reference sequence). The CDR3 contains 13 residues. The V gene end was trimmed by 5 bases and the J gene end by 5 bases; junction bases not matched to a gene: 2. The CDR3 is CATSPGQGYGYTF. The CDR3 DNA follows: TGTGCCACCAGCCCGGGACAGGGGTATGGCTACACCTTC.

The chain links TRBV7-9 to TRBJ2-1; D could derive from TRBD1 or TRBD2 (5 bases each). Germline values: CDR1 SEHNR, CDR2 FQNEAQ (reference sequence). The CDR3 runs 16 residues. V was clipped by 3 bases and J by 0 bases, with 12 bases between them. This CDR3 is CASSLRGPSSYNEQFF. The CDR3 DNA reads as TGTGCCAGCAGCTTGAGGGGCCCCAGCTCCTACAATGAGCAGTTCTTC.

The chain combines TRBV28 with TRBJ1-4, with 10 bases aligning to TRBD1. V was clipped by 2 bases and J by 8 bases; unmatched bases: 5. This CDR3 is built from 15 residues. CDR1 is MDHEN, CDR2 SYDVKM, per germline. In nucleotides, the CDR3 is TGTGCCAGCAGTTTAAGGCGACAGGGGGCGGAAAAACTGTTTTTT. Translated: CASSLRRQGAEKLFF.

The rearrangement joins TRBV7-9 to TRBJ2-2; D is unclear. Germline V gives CDR1 SEHNR, CDR2 FQNEAQ (reference sequence). The CDR3 runs 17 residues. V lost 5 bases and J 3 bases, leaving 19 bases between the germline ends. The CDR3 loop reads CASSQDTGSVDTGELFF. CDR3 DNA sequence: TGTGCCAGCAGCCAAGACACGGGTTCGGTGGACACCGGGGAGCTGTTTTTT.

The J gene is TRBJ1-5, the V gene TRBV6-1; D unresolved. Trimming cost V 6 bases and J 5 bases, with 8 bases left between them. The CDR3 has 12 amino acids. Germline CDR1 and CDR2: MNHNS and SASEGT. CDR3 DNA: TGTGCCAGCAGCTTTACAGATCAGCCCCAGCATTTT. Translation: CASSFTDQPQHF.

CDR3 sequence (DNA): TGTGCCAGCAGTGAGCTAGCGGACAATGAGCAGTTCTTC. This gives the protein CASSELADNEQFF. The rearrangement uses TRBV2 and TRBJ2-1; TRBD2 matches at 7 bases. From germline, CDR1 is SNHLY and CDR2 FYNNEI. The CDR3 sequence is 13 residues long. Losses at the gene ends were 3 bases for V and 5 bases for J; bases not matched to a gene: 1.

This clonotype appeared a few times. The chain uses TRBV24-1 and TRBJ2-5, with D perhaps TRBD1 (6 bases). Germline V CDR1 and CDR2: KGHDR, SFDVKD. Trimming took off 3 bases at V and 5 bases at J, with 18 bases between the two ends. This CDR3 is 16 amino acids long. CDR3 loop: CATSDRQAPGLETQYF. CDR3 in DNA: TGTGCCACCAGTGATCGACAGGCCCCTGGGTTGGAGACCCAGTACTTC.

This chain links TRBV20-1 with TRBJ2-7; D not certain. In germline, CDR1 is DFQATT, CDR2 SNEGSKA (reference sequence). CDR3 length: 16 amino acids. The ends were cut back, 2 bases at V and 4 bases at J, with 21 bases in the middle. CDR3 in DNA: TGCAGTGCTAGAAATTGGGCAGCCCGGTCCGGGTACGAGCAGTACTTC. Translating it yields CSARNWAARSGYEQYF.

The chain employs TRBV6-6 and TRBJ1-6; 8 bases agree with TRBD1. Germline CDR1 MNHNY, CDR2 SVGAGI (reference sequence). The junction had 6 bases not matched to a gene; V was cut back by 6 bases and J by 2 bases. There are 16 residues in the CDR3. The chain's CDR3 is CASRGDRGAYNSPLHF. CDR3 DNA: TGTGCCAGCAGAGGAGACAGGGGAGCCTATAATTCACCCCTCCACTTT.

This chain uses TRBV11-2 with TRBJ2-7, with 9 positions matching TRBD1. J gave up 4 bases and V 5 bases, and 9 bases lay outside the gene matches. Per the germline V gene, CDR1 is SGHAT and CDR2 is FQNNGV. The CDR3 runs to 15 residues. CDR3 coding DNA: TGTGCCAGCAGCAGGGGCCGGGACAGGGTGTACGAGCAGTACTTC. It encodes CASSRGRDRVYEQYF.

V gene TRBV10-3 combines with J gene TRBJ1-2, with 8 bases identical to TRBD1. Germline loops: CDR1 ENHRY, CDR2 SYGVKD. The CDR3 consists of 14 residues. Trimming took 10 bases from V and 4 from J; bases not matched to a gene: 11. For the CDR3, the DNA is TGTGCCACCCTTCGGACAGGGTTGAGCTATGGCTACACCTTC. It specifies CATLRTGLSYGYTF.

CDR3 sequence (DNA): TGTGCCACCAGCAGAGATAAGGGGACAGGGACGAACACTGAAGCTTTCTTT. It translates to CATSRDKGTGTNTEAFF. The rearrangement joins TRBV15 to TRBJ1-1; 9 positions agree with TRBD1. The germline V gene has CDR1 LNHNV and CDR2 YYDKDF (reference sequence). The CDR3 consists of 17 residues. Trimming took 0 bases from V and 1 from J; bases not matched to a gene: 6.

Only a few counts were recorded for this clonotype. The rearrangement uses TRBV2 and TRBJ1-2, with TRBD1 as a possible D gene (6 bases). The CDR3 extends over 12 amino acids. Germline values: CDR1 SNHLY, CDR2 FYNNEI. The CDR3 nucleotides are TGTGCGTCCAAGGGGGGACTGGGAGGCTACACCTTC. This translates into CASKGGLGGYTF.